The subject of this entry is one T cell receptor (beta chain). The data are from a study of blood T cell repertoires in COVID-19. The CDR3 is made up of 15 amino acids. CDR1 and CDR2 from the germline V gene are KGHDR and SFDVKD. Deletions cut 3 bases from V and 4 bases from J, with 11 bases between. Profiling relied on immunoSEQ multiplex PCR, and the TCRdb table lists in-frame clones only, not all of them. Seen here are 210,000 or so clones, roughly 90% observed once, and the top ten hold about 2.5%. The TCR was taken from a woman aged 55-70 years with acute or convalescent COVID-19. Sample: peripheral blood. This sequence joins TRBV24-1 and TRBJ2-2; TRBD1 is a possible D gene (6 bases). The CDR3 DNA sequence: TGTGCCACCAGTGATCCAGGGGTTTCCACCGGGGAGCTGTTTTTT. As protein: CATSDPGVSTGELFF.